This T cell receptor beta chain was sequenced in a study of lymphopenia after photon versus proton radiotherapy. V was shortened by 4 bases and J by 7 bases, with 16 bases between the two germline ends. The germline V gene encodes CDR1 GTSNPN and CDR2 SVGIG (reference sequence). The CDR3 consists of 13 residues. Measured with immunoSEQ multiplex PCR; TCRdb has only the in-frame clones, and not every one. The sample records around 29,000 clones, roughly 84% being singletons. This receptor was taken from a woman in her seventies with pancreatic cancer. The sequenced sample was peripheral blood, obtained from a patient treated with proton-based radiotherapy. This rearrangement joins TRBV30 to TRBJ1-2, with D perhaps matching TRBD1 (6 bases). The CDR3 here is CAWTTGLGGGYTF. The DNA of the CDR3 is TGTGCCTGGACCACAGGGTTGGGAGGTGGCTACACCTTC.